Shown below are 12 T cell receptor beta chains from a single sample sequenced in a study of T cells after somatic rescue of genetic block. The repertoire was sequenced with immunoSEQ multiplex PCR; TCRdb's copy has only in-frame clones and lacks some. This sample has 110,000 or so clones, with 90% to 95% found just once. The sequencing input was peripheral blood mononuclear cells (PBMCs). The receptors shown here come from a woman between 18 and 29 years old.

The CDR3 here is CASSFRDRGNQPQHF. CDR3 DNA sequence: TGTGCCAGCAGCTTTCGGGACAGGGGAAATCAGCCCCAGCATTTT. The chain recombines TRBV7-8 with TRBJ1-5, with 10 positions matching TRBD1. With V trimmed by 3 bases and J by 4 bases, 3 bases remained unmatched. Germline loops: CDR1 SGHVS, CDR2 FQNEAQ. This CDR3 contains 15 residues.

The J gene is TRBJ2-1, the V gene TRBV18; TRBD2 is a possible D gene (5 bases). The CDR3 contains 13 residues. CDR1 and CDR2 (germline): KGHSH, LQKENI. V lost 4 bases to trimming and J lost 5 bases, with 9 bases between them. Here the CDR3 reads CASSRDYDNEQFF. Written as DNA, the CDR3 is TGTGCCAGCTCACGAGACTATGACAATGAGCAGTTCTTC.

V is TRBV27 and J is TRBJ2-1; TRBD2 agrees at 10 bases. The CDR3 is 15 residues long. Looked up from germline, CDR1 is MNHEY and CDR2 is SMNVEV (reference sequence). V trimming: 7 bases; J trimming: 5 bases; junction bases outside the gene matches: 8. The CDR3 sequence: CASTPGLAFHNEQFF. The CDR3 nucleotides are TGTGCCAGCACCCCGGGACTAGCGTTCCACAATGAGCAGTTCTTC.

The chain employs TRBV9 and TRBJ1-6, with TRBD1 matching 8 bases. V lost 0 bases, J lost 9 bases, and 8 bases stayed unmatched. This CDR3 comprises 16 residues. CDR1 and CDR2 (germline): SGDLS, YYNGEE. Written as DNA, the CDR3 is TGTGCCAGCAGCGTAGGTACACAGGGGGGGAGTTCACCCCTCCACTTT. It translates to CASSVGTQGGSSPLHF. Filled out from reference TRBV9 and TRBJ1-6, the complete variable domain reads DSGVTQTPKHLITATGQRVTLRCSPRSGDLSVYWYQQSLDQGLQFLIQYYNGEERAKGNILERFSAQQFPDLHSELNLSSLELGDSALYFCASSVGTQGGSSPLHFGNGTRLTVT.

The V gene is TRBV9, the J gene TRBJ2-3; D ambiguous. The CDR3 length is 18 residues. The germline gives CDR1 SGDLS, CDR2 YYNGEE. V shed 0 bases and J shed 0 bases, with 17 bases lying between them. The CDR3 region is CASSVGGIGIISTDTQYF. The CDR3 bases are TGTGCCAGCAGCGTAGGGGGAATAGGGATTATTAGCACAGATACGCAGTATTTT. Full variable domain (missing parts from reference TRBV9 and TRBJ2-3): DSGVTQTPKHLITATGQRVTLRCSPRSGDLSVYWYQQSLDQGLQFLIQYYNGEERAKGNILERFSAQQFPDLHSELNLSSLELGDSALYFCASSVGGIGIISTDTQYFGPGTRLTVL.

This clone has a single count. The CDR3 DNA follows: TGTGCCAGCAGTTTGCAGGGGCCCAGCTACGAGCAGTACTTC. Amino acids: CASSLQGPSYEQYF. V gene TRBV6-5 combines with J gene TRBJ2-7, with a possible D match to TRBD1 (6 bases). V was pared by 4 bases and J by 3 bases, with 13 bases between. The CDR3 is made up of 14 amino acids. Germline-derived CDR1 and CDR2 are MNHEY and SVGAGI.

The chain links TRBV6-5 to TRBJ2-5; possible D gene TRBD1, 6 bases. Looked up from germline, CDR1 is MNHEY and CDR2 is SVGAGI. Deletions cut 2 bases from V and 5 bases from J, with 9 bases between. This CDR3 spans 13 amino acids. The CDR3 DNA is TGTGCCAGCAGTTACACAGGGCGGGAGACCCAGTACTTC. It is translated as CASSYTGRETQYF.

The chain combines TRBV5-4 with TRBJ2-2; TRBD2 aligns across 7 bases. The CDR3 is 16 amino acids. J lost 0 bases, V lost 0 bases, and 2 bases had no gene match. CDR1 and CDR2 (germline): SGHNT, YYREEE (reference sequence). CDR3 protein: CASSLARGANTGELFF. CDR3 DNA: TGTGCCAGCAGCTTGGCCCGGGGGGCGAACACCGGGGAGCTGTTTTTT.

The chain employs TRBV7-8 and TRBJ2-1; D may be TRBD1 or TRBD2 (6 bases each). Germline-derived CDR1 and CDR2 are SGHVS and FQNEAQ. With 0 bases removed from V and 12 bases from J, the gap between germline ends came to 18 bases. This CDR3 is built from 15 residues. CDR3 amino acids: CASSLARGPAILQFF. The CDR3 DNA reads TGTGCCAGCAGCTTAGCACGGGGGCCTGCAATTTTGCAGTTCTTC.

CDR3 loop: CASSLSKGYEQYF. The CDR3 coding sequence is TGTGCCAGCAGCTTAAGTAAGGGGTACGAGCAGTACTTC. The genes are TRBV7-2 and TRBJ2-7; perhaps TRBD1 as D (5 bases). The CDR3 loop spans 13 amino acids. Trimming cost V 2 bases and J 4 bases, with 9 bases left between them. Germline CDR1 SGHTA, CDR2 FQGNSA.

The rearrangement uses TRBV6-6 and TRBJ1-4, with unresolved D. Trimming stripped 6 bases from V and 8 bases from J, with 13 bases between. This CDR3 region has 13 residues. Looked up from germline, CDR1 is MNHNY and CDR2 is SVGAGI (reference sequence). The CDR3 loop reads CASRRSTGEKLFF. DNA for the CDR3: TGTGCCAGCAGGAGGTCGACCGGAGAAAAACTGTTTTTT.

CDR3 bases: TGTGCCAGCAGTTCCGGACAGGGGGGAAGCAATCAGCCCCAGCATTTT. Its protein product is CASSSGQGGSNQPQHF. The chain joins TRBV6-5 to TRBJ1-5; 10 bases agree with TRBD1. This CDR3 has 16 amino acids. Trimming at V came to 4 bases and at J to 1 base, leaving 4 bases not matched to a gene. The germline CDR1 and CDR2 sequences are MNHEY and SVGAGI.